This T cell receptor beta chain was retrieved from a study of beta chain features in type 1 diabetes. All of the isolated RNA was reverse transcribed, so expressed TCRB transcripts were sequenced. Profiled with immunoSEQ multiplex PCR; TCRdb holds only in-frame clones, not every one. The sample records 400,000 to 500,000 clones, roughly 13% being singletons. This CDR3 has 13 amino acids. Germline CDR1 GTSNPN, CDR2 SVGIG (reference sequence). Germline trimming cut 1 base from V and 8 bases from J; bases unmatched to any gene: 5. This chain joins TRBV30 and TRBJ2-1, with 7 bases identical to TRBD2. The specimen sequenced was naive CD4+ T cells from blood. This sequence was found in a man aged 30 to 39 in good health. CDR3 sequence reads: CAWSAGEGHEQFF. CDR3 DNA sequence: TGTGCCTGGAGTGCGGGGGAGGGCCATGAGCAGTTCTTC. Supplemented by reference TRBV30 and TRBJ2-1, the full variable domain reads SQTIHQWPATLVQPVGSPLSLECTVEGTSNPNLYWYRQAAGRGLQLLFYSVGIGQISSEVPQNLSASRPQDRQFILSSKKLLLSDSGFYLCAWSAGEGHEQFFGPGTRLTVL.